This T cell receptor (beta chain) was observed in a study of OX40 agonist ivuxolimab in advanced cancers. Overall study findings and caveats: Clonal expansion from baseline to week 6 occurred in both CD4+ and CD8+ T cells.

Concerning this clone: Antigen unknown. Distinct nucleotide sequences in the sample also encode this CDR3.

Produced via immunoSEQ multiplex PCR; TCRdb's table is partial and in-frame only. The sample shows tens of thousands of clones, around 84% of them seen only once. The receptor's source is an adult with an advanced solid tumor such as melanoma, head and neck, liver or kidney cancer. Specimen: CD4+ or CD8+ T cells sorted from blood, collected in a trial of the OX40 agonist ivuxolimab.

This chain's CDR3 is CASSLGDRYQETQYF. DNA of the CDR3: TGTGCCAGCAGCTTAGGGGACAGATACCAAGAGACCCAGTACTTC. This sequence joins TRBV11-2 and TRBJ2-5, with 7 bases aligning to TRBD1. The CDR3 runs to 15 residues. Per the germline V gene, CDR1 is SGHAT and CDR2 is FQNNGV. V was pared by 1 base and J by 0 bases, with 2 bases of the junction left unmatched.